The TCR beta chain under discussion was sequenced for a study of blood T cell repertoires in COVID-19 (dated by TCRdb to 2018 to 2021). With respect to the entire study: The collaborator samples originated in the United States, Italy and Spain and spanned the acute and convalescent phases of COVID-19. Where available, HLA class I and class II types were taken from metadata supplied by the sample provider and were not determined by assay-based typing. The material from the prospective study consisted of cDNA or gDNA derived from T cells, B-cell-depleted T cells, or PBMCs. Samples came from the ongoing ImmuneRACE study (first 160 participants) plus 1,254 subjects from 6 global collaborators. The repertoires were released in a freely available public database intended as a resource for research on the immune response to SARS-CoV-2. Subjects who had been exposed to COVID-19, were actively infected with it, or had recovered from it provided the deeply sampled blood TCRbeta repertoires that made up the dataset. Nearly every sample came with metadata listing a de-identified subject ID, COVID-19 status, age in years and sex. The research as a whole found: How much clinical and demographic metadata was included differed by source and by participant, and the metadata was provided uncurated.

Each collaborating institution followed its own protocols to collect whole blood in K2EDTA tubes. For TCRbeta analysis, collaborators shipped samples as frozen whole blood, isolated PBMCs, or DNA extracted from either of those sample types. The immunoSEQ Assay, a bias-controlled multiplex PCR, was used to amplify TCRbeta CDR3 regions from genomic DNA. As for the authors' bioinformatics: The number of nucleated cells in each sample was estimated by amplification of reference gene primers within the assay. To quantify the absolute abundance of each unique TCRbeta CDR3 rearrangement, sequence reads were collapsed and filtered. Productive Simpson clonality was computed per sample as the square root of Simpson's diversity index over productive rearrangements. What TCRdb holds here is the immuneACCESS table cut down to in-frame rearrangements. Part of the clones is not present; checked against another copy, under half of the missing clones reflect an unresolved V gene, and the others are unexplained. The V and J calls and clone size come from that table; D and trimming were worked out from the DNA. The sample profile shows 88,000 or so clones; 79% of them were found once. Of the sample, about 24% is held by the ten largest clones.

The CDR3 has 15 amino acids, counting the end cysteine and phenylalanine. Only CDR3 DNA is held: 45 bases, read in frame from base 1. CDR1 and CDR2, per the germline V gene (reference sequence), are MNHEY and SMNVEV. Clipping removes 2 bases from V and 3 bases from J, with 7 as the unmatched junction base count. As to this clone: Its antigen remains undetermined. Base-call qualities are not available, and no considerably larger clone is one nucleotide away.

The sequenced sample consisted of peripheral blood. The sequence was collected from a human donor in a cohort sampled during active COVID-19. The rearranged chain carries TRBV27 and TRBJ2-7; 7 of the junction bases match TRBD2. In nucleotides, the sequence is TGTGCCAGCAGTTTAAGGGCGGGAGCACTCTACGAGCAGTACTTC. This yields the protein CASSLRAGALYEQYF.